This TCR beta chain was identified during a study of blood T cell repertoires in COVID-19. On the study more broadly: COVID-19 samples from acute and convalescent phases originated in the United States, Italy and Spain. The cDNA or gDNA used as material had been derived from T cells, B-cell-depleted T cells, or PBMCs.

The V end lost 6 bases, the J end lost 6 bases, and 17 bases lay between the germline ends. This CDR3 is built from 14 residues. The germline V gene encodes CDR1 SNHLY and CDR2 FYNNEI. As originally analysed: Counts of nucleated cells, estimated from reference gene primer amplification, were obtained. Assay: immunoSEQ multiplex PCR; the TCRdb copy retains only in-frame clones and omits some. The DNA was the basis for D and trimming; V, J and clone size are from that table. The data hold 130,000 to 150,000 clones, with over 70% observed a single time. The clonotype originates from a man aged 50 or older with active or convalescent COVID-19. The sample was peripheral blood. The chain carries TRBV2 and TRBJ1-2; TRBD1 might be the D (5 bases). The CDR3 coding sequence is TGTGCCAGCAGGGGGGACGGGGAGGCCCATGGCTACACCTTC. Translated, it gives CASRGDGEAHGYTF.